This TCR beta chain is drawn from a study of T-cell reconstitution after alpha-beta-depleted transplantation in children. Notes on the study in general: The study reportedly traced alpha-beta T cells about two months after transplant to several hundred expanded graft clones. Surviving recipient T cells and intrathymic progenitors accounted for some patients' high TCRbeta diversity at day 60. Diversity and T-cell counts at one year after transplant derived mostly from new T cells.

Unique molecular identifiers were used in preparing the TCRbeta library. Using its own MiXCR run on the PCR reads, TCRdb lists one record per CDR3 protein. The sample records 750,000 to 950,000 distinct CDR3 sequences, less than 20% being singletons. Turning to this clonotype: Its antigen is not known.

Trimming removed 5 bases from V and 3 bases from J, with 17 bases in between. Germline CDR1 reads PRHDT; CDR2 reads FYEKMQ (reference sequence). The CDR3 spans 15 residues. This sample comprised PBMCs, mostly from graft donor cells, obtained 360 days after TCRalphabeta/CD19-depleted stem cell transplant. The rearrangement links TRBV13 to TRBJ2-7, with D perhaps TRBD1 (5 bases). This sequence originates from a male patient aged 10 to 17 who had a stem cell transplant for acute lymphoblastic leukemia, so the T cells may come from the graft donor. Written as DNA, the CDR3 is TGTGCCAGCAGCCCGCGTGGGGTTCAGGGCTACGAGCAGTACTTC. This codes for CASSPRGVQGYEQYF.